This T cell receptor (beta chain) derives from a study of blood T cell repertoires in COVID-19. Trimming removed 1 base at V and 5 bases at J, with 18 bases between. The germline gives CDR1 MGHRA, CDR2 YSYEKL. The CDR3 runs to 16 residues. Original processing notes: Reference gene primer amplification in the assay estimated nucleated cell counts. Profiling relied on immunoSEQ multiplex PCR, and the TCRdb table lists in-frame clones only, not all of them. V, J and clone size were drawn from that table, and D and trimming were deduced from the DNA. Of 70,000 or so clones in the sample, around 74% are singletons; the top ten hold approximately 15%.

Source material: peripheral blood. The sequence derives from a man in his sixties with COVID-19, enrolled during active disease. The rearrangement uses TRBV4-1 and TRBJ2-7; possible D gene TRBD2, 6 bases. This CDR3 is CASSQALAGIVHEQYF. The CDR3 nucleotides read TGCGCCAGCAGCCAAGCCCTGGCGGGGATCGTCCACGAGCAGTACTTC.